These 25 T cell receptor beta chains were all obtained from the same sample, sequenced in a study of blood T cell repertoires in COVID-19. Measured with immunoSEQ multiplex PCR; TCRdb has only the in-frame clones, and not every one. The data hold 330,000 or so clones, with approximately 88% observed a single time. Material: peripheral blood. The receptors derive from a man younger than 40 with COVID-19, enrolled during active disease.

The table lists this clone with a few counts. V is TRBV11-3 and J is TRBJ2-2; 10 nucleotides match TRBD2. After removal of 4 bases from V and 1 base from J, the junction contained 6 bases not matched to a gene. CDR1 and CDR2 (germline): SGHNT, YENEEA. The CDR3 runs 17 residues. For the CDR3, the DNA is TGTGCCAGCAGCTCCCTAGCGGGAGCCGAGAACACCGGGGAGCTGTTTTTT. Amino acids: CASSSLAGAENTGELFF.

The chain joins TRBV7-8 to TRBJ1-2; TRBD1 matches at 8 bases. The CDR3 runs to 16 residues. Germline values: CDR1 SGHVS, CDR2 FQNEAQ. The junction had 9 bases not matched to a gene; V was cut back by 1 base and J by 5 bases. Here the CDR3 reads CASSLVRTGMGYGYTF. The CDR3 DNA follows: TGTGCCAGCAGCTTAGTCCGGACAGGGATGGGTTATGGCTACACCTTC.

About this clone: Within the sample, other DNA sequences also encode this same CDR3. The chain is built from TRBV5-1 and TRBJ2-5; perhaps TRBD1 as D (6 bases). Trimming shortened V by 0 bases and J by 5 bases, and 8 bases separated the two germline ends. CDR3 length equals 13 residues. Germline CDR1 reads SGHRS; CDR2 reads YFSETQ. The CDR3 DNA sequence: TGCGCCAGCAGCTTGGGACAGGCGGAGACCCAGTACTTC. Encoded protein: CASSLGQAETQYF.

The chain couples TRBV27 to TRBJ1-6; no firm D call. CDR3 length equals 15 residues. Trimming cost V 1 base and J 5 bases, with 9 bases left between them. In germline, CDR1 is MNHEY, CDR2 SMNVEV (reference sequence). CDR3 loop: CASSLWQLDNSPLHF. For the CDR3, the DNA is TGTGCCAGCAGTTTATGGCAATTGGATAATTCACCCCTCCACTTT.

With regard to this clone: The sample contains more than one DNA sequence encoding this CDR3. The chain joins TRBV7-3 to TRBJ2-2; D is unclear. V was trimmed by 5 bases and J by 2 bases, leaving 3 bases between them. The CDR3 covers 12 residues. Germline V gives CDR1 SGHTA, CDR2 FQGTGA. The CDR3, as DNA: TGTGCCAGCAGCCCAAACACCGGGGAGCTGTTTTTT. Amino acid sequence: CASSPNTGELFF.

The V and J genes are TRBV5-3 and TRBJ1-2; the D gene is possibly TRBD1 (5 bases). TRBV5-3 is treated as an ORF (open reading frame) with a function not yet certain. The length of the CDR3 is 13 residues. V lost 1 base and J 4 bases, leaving 8 bases between the germline ends. CDR3 loop: CARSLSRAYGYTF. The DNA for the CDR3 is TGTGCCAGAAGCTTGTCCAGGGCCTATGGCTACACCTTC.

CDR3 region: CASSLLAGLNEQFF. The CDR3 DNA sequence: TGTGCCAGCAGCCTACTAGCGGGCCTCAATGAGCAGTTCTTC. The chain employs TRBV7-7 and TRBJ2-1; TRBD2 matches at 9 bases. CDR1 and CDR2 from the germline V gene are SSHAT and FNYEAQ (reference sequence). V was pared by 5 bases and J by 6 bases, with 5 bases of the junction left unmatched. This CDR3 is built from 14 residues.

The chain couples TRBV29-1 to TRBJ2-7; TRBD1 matches 7 bases. The trim removed 7 bases at V and 0 bases at J, leaving 9 bases unmatched. Germline values: CDR1 SQVTM, CDR2 ANQGSEA. CDR3 length: 14 residues. Here the CDR3 DNA reads TGCAGCGCCCAGGACAGGACCCGCTCCTACGAGCAGTACTTC. Amino acids: CSAQDRTRSYEQYF.

The gene calls are TRBV9 and TRBJ2-1; 10 bases align to TRBD2. Germline CDR1 SGDLS, CDR2 YYNGEE. The junction had 14 bases not matched to a gene; V was cut back by 3 bases and J by 8 bases. This CDR3 contains 17 residues. The CDR3 loop reads CASSEPIAGGPRYEQFF. The CDR3 region has the DNA TGTGCCAGCAGCGAACCGATAGCGGGAGGACCACGGTATGAGCAGTTCTTC.

CDR3 sequence: CASSSRAGSYEQYF. The CDR3 nucleotides are TGTGCCAGTAGTTCCCGGGCAGGGTCCTACGAGCAGTACTTC. This chain connects TRBV19 to TRBJ2-7, with a possible D match to TRBD1 (5 bases). Germline V lookup: CDR1 LNHDA, CDR2 SQIVND (reference sequence). The V gene lost 5 bases and the J gene lost 1 base, with 12 bases spanning the gap. There are 14 residues in the CDR3.

The CDR3 DNA sequence: TGTGCCAGCAGCTTAACTCTGGGACAGGGATATGGCTACACCTTC. Amino acid sequence: CASSLTLGQGYGYTF. V gene TRBV5-6 combines with J gene TRBJ1-2; 9 positions match TRBD1. The CDR3 contains 15 residues. Per the germline V gene, CDR1 is SGHDT and CDR2 is YYEEEE. V lost 2 bases and J lost 5; bases outside the gene matches: 7.

The rearrangement uses TRBV5-4 and TRBJ2-1; 10 bases are a match to TRBD2. Germline CDR1 is SGHNT and CDR2 is YYREEE (reference sequence). V trimming: 0 bases; J trimming: 8 bases; junction bases outside the gene matches: 11. The CDR3 runs 17 residues. CDR3 sequence: CASSLGSFSGRSHEQFF. The CDR3 DNA sequence: TGTGCCAGCAGCTTGGGATCATTTAGCGGGAGGTCGCATGAGCAGTTCTTC.

The chain employs TRBV14 and TRBJ2-1; 8 nucleotides agree with TRBD2. Unmatched junction bases numbered 11, after V lost 4 bases and J lost 9 bases. Germline V gene data show CDR1 as SGHDN and CDR2 as FVKESK. This CDR3 is built from 15 residues. This CDR3 is CASSPHWGLDIEQFF. For the CDR3, the DNA is TGTGCCAGCAGCCCCCACTGGGGACTAGATATTGAGCAGTTCTTC. The full variable domain, completed using reference TRBV14 and TRBJ2-1, is EAGVTQFPSHSVIEKGQTVTLRCDPISGHDNLYWYRRVMGKEIKFLLHFVKESKQDESGMPNNRFLAERTGGTYSTLKVQPAELEDSGVYFCASSPHWGLDIEQFFGPGTRLTVL.

The chain recombines TRBV24-1 with TRBJ2-3, with D possibly TRBD2 on 7 matching bases. The CDR3 sequence is 15 residues long. Deletions cut 3 bases from V and 6 bases from J, with 15 bases between. CDR1 KGHDR and CDR2 SFDVKD come from the germline V gene. CDR3 protein: CATSDAGARWDTQYF. The CDR3 bases are TGTGCCACCAGTGATGCGGGGGCTAGGTGGGATACGCAGTATTTT.

The genes are TRBV21-1 and TRBJ1-5; the table's D call, TRBD1, was not checked against the DNA. TRBV21-1 is given as a pseudogene. The CDR3 is 16 residues long. For the CDR3, the DNA is TGTGCCAGCAGCAAAGAACCAGGGGGCTGCAATCAGCCCCAGCATTTT. Encoded protein: CASSKEPGGCNQPQHF.

The chain has TRBV16 and TRBJ1-5, with unresolved D. This CDR3 region has 14 residues. Germline lookup yields CDR1 KGHSY and CDR2 FQNENV. The germline V and J ends were trimmed by 4 bases and 0 bases, with 7 bases remaining between them. The CDR3 nucleotides are TGTGCCAGCAGCCGAAGCAATAGCAATCAGCCCCAGCATTTT. This translates into CASSRSNSNQPQHF.

In its sample, this clone was seen once. The chain carries TRBV4-3 and TRBJ2-7; 8 bases line up with TRBD2. The V gene's germline CDR1 is LGHNA and CDR2 YSLEER. This CDR3 is 17 amino acids long. The J segment lost 2 bases and the V segment lost 0 bases, leaving 9 bases of the junction unmatched. CDR3 DNA sequence: TGCGCCAGCAGCCAAGAGCGCGGGGTAGCGGGGCCCTACGAGCAGTACTTC. It specifies CASSQERGVAGPYEQYF.

This clone was found once. The chain uses TRBV6-1 and TRBJ2-7; D is unclear. This CDR3 contains 11 residues. CDR1 is MNHNS, CDR2 SASEGT, per germline. V shed 2 bases and J shed 4 bases, with 3 bases lying between them. CDR3 in amino acids: CASSEYYEQYF. The CDR3 DNA reads TGTGCCAGCAGTGAATATTACGAGCAGTACTTC.

This clone was picked up one time. The rearrangement links TRBV25-1 to TRBJ2-7, with D possibly TRBD2 on 6 matching bases. Looked up from germline, CDR1 is MGHDK and CDR2 is SYGVNS. The V and J ends lost 2 bases and 6 bases respectively, with 14 bases between them. The CDR3 loop spans 14 amino acids. The CDR3, as DNA: TGTGCCAGCAGTGAAACCTACCCCGGGGGCGAGCAGTACTTC. It codes for CASSETYPGGEQYF.

This chain connects TRBV19 to TRBJ1-1, with 9 bases matching TRBD1. V was clipped by 8 bases and J by 4 bases; unmatched bases: 8. This CDR3 region has 14 residues. CDR1 and CDR2 from the germline V gene are LNHDA and SQIVND (reference sequence). The CDR3, as DNA: TGTGCCAGTTCTATTACAGGGGGCATCACTGAAGCTTTCTTT. It specifies CASSITGGITEAFF.

The sample holds a few counts of this clone. The CDR3: CASRLGAMNTEAFF. The DNA of the CDR3 is TGCGCCAGCAGATTAGGGGCCATGAACACTGAAGCTTTCTTT. The chain employs TRBV5-1 and TRBJ1-1, with D perhaps matching TRBD1 (5 bases). With 5 bases removed from V and 0 bases from J, the gap between germline ends came to 11 bases. The length of the CDR3 is 14 residues. CDR1 SGHRS and CDR2 YFSETQ come from the germline V gene. Full variable domain (missing parts from reference TRBV5-1 and TRBJ1-1): KAGVTQTPRYLIKTRGQQVTLSCSPISGHRSVSWYQQTPGQGLQFLFEYFSETQRNKGNFPGRFSGRQFSNSRSEMNVSTLELGDSALYLCASRLGAMNTEAFFGQGTRLTVV.

DNA for the CDR3: TGTGCCAGCAGCCCCCTGGGGACTAGCGGGAGTAGTGATACGCAGTATTTT. Its translation: CASSPLGTSGSSDTQYF. This chain joins TRBV4-2 and TRBJ2-3, with 14 nucleotides matching TRBD2. Looked up from germline, CDR1 is LGHNA and CDR2 is YNFKEQ. J was trimmed by 6 bases and V by 4 bases; bases with no gene match: 9. CDR3 length: 17 amino acids.

The J gene is TRBJ1-5, the V gene TRBV6-5; TRBD1 matches at 9 bases. With V trimmed by 5 bases and J by 7 bases, 6 bases remained unmatched. The length of the CDR3 is 14 residues. Germline CDR1 is MNHEY and CDR2 is SVGAGI. The CDR3 sequence is CASSPYGTGQPQHF. CDR3 sequence (DNA): TGTGCCAGCAGTCCCTACGGGACAGGGCAGCCCCAGCATTTT.

The chain has TRBV9 and TRBJ1-4; 7 bases line up with TRBD1. This CDR3 has 15 amino acids. After removal of 1 base from V and 3 bases from J, the junction contained 3 bases not matched to a gene. The germline CDR1 and CDR2 sequences are SGDLS and YYNGEE. The CDR3 DNA reads as TGTGCCAGCAGCGTAAACAGGGGAGCTAATGAAAAACTGTTTTTT. Its protein product is CASSVNRGANEKLFF.

This chain connects TRBV28 to TRBJ2-2; TRBD1 might be the D (5 bases). Germline-derived CDR1 and CDR2 are MDHEN and SYDVKM. The CDR3 totals 16 residues. Trimming removed 1 base from V and 7 bases from J, with 16 bases in between. The CDR3 is CASSLFGALKFGELFF. DNA of the CDR3: TGTGCCAGCAGTTTATTTGGGGCCCTGAAATTCGGGGAGCTGTTTTTT. The full variable domain, completed using reference TRBV28 and TRBJ2-2, is DVKVTQSSRYLVKRTGEKVFLECVQDMDHENMFWYRQDPGLGLRLIYFSYDVKMKEKGDIPEGYSVSREKKERFSLILESASTNQTSMYLCASSLFGALKFGELFFGEGSRLTVL.